This paragraph covers one TCR beta chain sequence. Its antigen is unidentified. A much bigger clone sits one base away, suggesting this may be a read error. No conserved phenylalanine or tryptophan is present at the end of the CDR3, so a read error is the likely explanation. Preparation of the TCRbeta library used unique molecular identifiers. TCRdb independently ran MiXCR on the PCR reads; one entry per CDR3 protein. The sample carries 440,000 or so distinct CDR3 sequences, about 45% recorded once. These data come from a study of T-cell reconstitution after alpha-beta-depleted transplantation in children. Study-level results: Expanded graft clones numbering several hundred reportedly gave rise to alpha-beta T cells about two months after transplant. T-cell counts and diversity were attributed mostly to newly produced T cells one year after transplant. Where some patients showed high TCRbeta diversity at day 60, it came from recipient T cells and thymic progenitors that had survived.

This CDR3 has 14 residues. Germline assignment: CDR1 SGHTA and CDR2 FQGNSA. V gave up 3 bases and J gave up 4 bases, with 12 bases separating them. This specimen consisted of PBMCs, obtained before TCRalphabeta/CD19-depleted stem cell transplant. This chain connects TRBV7-2 to TRBJ1-1; a possible D gene is TRBD1 (6 bases). This clonotype was obtained from a girl aged 2-10 years with aplastic anemia, due to receive a stem cell transplant. The CDR3 bases are TGTGCCAGCAGCTTCACGGGGGGCGTCACTGAAGCTTTCATT. It is translated as CASSFTGGVTEAFI.